What follows describes a single T cell receptor (beta chain). Its antigen remains unidentified. No base quality values were provided; no much bigger clone lies one nucleotide off. This record belongs to a study of blood T cell repertoires in COVID-19 (dated by TCRdb to 2018 to 2021). General notes on the study: The collaborator samples originated in the United States, Italy and Spain and spanned the acute and convalescent phases of COVID-19. The repertoires were made available in a free public database intended to serve as a resource for research on the immune response to SARS-CoV-2. The samples were drawn from the first 160 participants of the ongoing ImmuneRACE study and from 1,254 subjects provided by 6 global collaborators. Sample metadata almost always included a de-identified subject ID, COVID-19 status, age in years and sex. The material from the prospective study consisted of cDNA or gDNA derived from T cells, B-cell-depleted T cells, or PBMCs. The dataset comprised deeply sampled blood TCRbeta repertoires from subjects exposed to, actively infected with, or recovered from COVID-19. HLA class I and class II types, where available, came from metadata supplied by the sample provider rather than from assay-based typing.

The immunoSEQ Assay, a bias-controlled multiplex PCR, was used to amplify TCRbeta CDR3 regions from genomic DNA. Concerning the study's data processing: Nucleated cell counts per sample were estimated from amplification of reference gene primers within the assay. To quantify the absolute abundance of each unique TCRbeta CDR3 rearrangement, sequence reads were collapsed and filtered. Productive Simpson clonality was computed per sample as the square root of Simpson's diversity index over productive rearrangements. In its TCRdb copy, this immuneACCESS table keeps in-frame sequences only and misses some clones. Where compared with another copy, unresolved V genes explain less than half of these, and the others have no known cause. V and J calls and clone size are copied from that table; D and trimming were computed from the DNA. Within this sample are 200,000 to 250,000 clones, with roughly 90% of them counted one time only. The top ten clonotypes cover about 2.5% of the sample.

Summary of the overall study and its limitations: How much clinical and demographic metadata was included differed by source and by participant, and the metadata was provided uncurated.

The collaborating institutions used their own protocols to collect whole blood in K2EDTA tubes. For TCRbeta analysis, collaborators shipped samples as frozen whole blood, isolated PBMCs, or DNA extracted from either of those sample types. The V end gives up 1 base and the J end 6 bases, leaving 5 bases in the junction not matched to a gene. The germline V gene provides CDR1 LGHNA and CDR2 YNFKEQ. The CDR3 has 15 amino acids, counting the end cysteine and phenylalanine. CDR3 DNA is the only sequence kept; it has 45 bases, read in frame from the first base. This sequence uses TRBV4-2 and TRBJ2-3, with 9 bases in between that match TRBD2. The receptor comes from a woman aged 55-69 years with acute or convalescent COVID-19. The sequencing input was peripheral blood. The bases read TGTGCCAGCAGCCAAGTTGCGGGAGGGTCTGATACGCAGTATTTT. It encodes CASSQVAGGSDTQYF.